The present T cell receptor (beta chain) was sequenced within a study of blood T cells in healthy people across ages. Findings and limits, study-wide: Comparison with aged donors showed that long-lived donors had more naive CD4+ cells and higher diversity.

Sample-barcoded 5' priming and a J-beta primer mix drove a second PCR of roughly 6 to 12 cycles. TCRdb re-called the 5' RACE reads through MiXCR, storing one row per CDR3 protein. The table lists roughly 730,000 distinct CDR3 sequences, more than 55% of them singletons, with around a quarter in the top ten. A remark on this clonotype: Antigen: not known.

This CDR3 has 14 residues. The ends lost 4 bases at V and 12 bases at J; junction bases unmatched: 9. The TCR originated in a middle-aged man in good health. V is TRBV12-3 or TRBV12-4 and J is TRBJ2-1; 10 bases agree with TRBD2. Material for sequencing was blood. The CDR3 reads CASSWTSGPMVQFF. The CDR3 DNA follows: TGTGCCAGCAGTTGGACTAGCGGCCCAATGGTGCAGTTCTTC.